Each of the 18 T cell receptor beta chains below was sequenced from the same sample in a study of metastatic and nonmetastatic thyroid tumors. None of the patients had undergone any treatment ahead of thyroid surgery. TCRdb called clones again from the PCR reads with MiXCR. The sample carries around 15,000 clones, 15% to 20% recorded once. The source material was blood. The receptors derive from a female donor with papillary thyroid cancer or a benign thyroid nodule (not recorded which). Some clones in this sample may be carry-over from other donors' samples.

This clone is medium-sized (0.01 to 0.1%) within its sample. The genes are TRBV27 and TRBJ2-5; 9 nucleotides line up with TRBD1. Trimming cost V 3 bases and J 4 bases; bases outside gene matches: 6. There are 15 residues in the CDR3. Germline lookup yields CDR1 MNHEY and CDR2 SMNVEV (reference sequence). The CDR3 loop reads CASSFEGQGRETQYF. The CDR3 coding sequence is TGTGCCAGCAGTTTCGAAGGACAGGGGCGAGAGACCCAGTACTTC.

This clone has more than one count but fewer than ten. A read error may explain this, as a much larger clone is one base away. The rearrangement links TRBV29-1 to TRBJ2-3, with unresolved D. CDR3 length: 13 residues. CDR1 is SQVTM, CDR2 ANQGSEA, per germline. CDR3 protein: CSADMSGRDPENF. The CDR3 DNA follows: TGCAGCGCCGACATGTCCGGGCGTGACCCAGAAAATTTT.

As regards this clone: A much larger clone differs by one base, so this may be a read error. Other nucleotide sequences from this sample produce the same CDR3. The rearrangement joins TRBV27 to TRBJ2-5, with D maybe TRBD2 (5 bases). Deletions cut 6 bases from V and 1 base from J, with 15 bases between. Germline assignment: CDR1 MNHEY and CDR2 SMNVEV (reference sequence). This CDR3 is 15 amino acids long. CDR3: CASSFQDSAQETQYF. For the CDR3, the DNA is TGTGCCAGCAGCTTCCAGGACTCTGCCCAAGAGACCCAGTACTTC.

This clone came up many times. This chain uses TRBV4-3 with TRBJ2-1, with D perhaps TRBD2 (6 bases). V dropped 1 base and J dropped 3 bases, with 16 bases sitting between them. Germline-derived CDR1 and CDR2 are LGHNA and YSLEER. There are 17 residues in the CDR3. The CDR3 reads CASSQGRGGNSYNEQFF. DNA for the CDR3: TGCGCCAGCAGCCAAGGGAGAGGAGGGAATAGCTACAATGAGCAGTTCTTC.

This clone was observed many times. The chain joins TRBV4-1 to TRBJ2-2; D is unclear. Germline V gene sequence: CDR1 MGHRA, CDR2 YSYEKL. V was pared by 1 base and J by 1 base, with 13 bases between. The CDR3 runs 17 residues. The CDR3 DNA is TGCGCCAGCAGCCAAGTAGACATGGGGTGGAACACCGGGGAGCTGTTTTTT. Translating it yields CASSQVDMGWNTGELFF.

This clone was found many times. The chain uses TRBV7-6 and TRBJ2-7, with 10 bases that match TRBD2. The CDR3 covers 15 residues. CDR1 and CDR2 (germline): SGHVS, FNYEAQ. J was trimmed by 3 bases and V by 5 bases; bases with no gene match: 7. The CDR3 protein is CASSHSSGSVYEQYF. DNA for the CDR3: TGTGCCAGCAGCCATTCTAGCGGGAGTGTCTACGAGCAGTACTTC. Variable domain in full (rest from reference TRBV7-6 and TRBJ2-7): GAGVSQSPRYKVTKRGQDVALRCDPISGHVSLYWYRQALGQGPEFLTYFNYEAQQDKSGLPNDRFSAERPEGSISTLTIQRTEQRDSAMYRCASSHSSGSVYEQYFGPGTRLTVT.

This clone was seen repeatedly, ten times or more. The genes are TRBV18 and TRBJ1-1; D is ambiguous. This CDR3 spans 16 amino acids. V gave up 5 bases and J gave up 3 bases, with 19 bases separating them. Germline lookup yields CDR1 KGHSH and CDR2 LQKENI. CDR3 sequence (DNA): TGTGCCAGCTCAGTGGGCCTCCTCGAACTCGACACTGAAGCTTTCTTT. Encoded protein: CASSVGLLELDTEAFF.

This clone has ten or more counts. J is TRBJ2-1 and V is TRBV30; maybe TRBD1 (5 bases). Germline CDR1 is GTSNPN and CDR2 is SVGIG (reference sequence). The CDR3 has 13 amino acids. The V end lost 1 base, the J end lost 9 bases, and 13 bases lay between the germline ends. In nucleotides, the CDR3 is TGTGCCTGGAGTGCGCCGACAGTTGGTGAGCAGTTCTTC. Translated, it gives CAWSAPTVGEQFF.

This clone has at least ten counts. CDR3 region: CASRRGGQDNQPQHF. The CDR3 DNA reads as TGTGCCAGCAGGAGGGGAGGACAGGACAATCAGCCCCAGCATTTT. This rearrangement joins TRBV2 to TRBJ1-5; 7 bases map to TRBD1. Germline V gives CDR1 SNHLY, CDR2 FYNNEI. The CDR3 totals 15 residues. After removal of 6 bases from V and 3 bases from J, the junction contained 8 bases not matched to a gene.

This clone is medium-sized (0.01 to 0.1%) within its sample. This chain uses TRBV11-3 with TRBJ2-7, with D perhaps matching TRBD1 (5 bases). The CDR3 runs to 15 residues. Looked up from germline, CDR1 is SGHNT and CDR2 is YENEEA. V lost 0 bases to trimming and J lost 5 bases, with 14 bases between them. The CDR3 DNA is TGTGCCAGCAGCTTAGATTCAGGGTTCTCGCACGAGCAGTACTTC. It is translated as CASSLDSGFSHEQYF. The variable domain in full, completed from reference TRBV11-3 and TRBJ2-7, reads EAGVVQSPRYKIIEKKQPVAFWCNPISGHNTLYWYLQNLGQGPELLIRYENEEAVDDSQLPKDRFSAERLKGVDSTLKIQPAELGDSAVYLCASSLDSGFSHEQYFGPGTRLTVT.

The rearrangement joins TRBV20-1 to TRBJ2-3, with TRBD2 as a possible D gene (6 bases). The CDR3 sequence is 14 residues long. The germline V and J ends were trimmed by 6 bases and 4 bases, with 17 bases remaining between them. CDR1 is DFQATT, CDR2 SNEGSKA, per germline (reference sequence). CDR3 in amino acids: CSASWRAAPDTQYF. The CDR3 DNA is TGCAGTGCGAGTTGGAGGGCCGCCCCAGATACGCAGTATTTT.

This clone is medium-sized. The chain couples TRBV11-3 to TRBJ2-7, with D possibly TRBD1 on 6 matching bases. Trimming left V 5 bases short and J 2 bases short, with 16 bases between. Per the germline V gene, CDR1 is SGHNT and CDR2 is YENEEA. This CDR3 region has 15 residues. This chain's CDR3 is CASSKLTGLAYEQYF. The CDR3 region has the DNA TGTGCCAGCAGCAAATTAACAGGGTTGGCCTACGAGCAGTACTTC.

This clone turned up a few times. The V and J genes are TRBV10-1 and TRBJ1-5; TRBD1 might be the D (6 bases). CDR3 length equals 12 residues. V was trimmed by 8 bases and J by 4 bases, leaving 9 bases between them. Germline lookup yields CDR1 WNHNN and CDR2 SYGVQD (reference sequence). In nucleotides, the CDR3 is TGCGCCAGCTCAAGGGGGAATCAGCCCCAGCATTTT. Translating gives CASSRGNQPQHF.

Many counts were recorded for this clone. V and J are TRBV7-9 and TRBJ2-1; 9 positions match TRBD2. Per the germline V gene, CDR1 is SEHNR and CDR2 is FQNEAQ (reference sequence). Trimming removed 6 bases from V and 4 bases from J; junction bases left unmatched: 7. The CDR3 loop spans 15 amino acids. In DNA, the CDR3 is TGTGCCAGCAGATATAGCGGGAGTTATTACAATGAGCAGTTCTTC. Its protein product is CASRYSGSYYNEQFF.

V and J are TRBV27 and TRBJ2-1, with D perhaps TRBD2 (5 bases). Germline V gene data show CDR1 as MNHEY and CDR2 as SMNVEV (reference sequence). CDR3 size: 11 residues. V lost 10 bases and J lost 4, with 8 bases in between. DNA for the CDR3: TGTGCCACCGAGCGGTACAATGAGCAGTTCTTC. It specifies CATERYNEQFF.

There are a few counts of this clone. The CDR3 nucleotides are TGTGCCAGTACCTATCAACAGGGCAATCAGCCCCAGCATTTT. Amino acid sequence: CASTYQQGNQPQHF. The chain has TRBV19 and TRBJ1-5; D perhaps matches TRBD1 (5 bases). This CDR3 spans 14 amino acids. V lost 7 bases and J lost 2, with 12 bases in between. The germline gives CDR1 LNHDA, CDR2 SQIVND (reference sequence).

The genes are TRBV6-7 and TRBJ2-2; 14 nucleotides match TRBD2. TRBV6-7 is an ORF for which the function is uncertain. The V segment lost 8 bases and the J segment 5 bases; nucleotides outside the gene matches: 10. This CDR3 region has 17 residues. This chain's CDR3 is CASGGTSGRVGTGELFF. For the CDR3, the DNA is TGTGCCAGCGGGGGGACTAGCGGGAGAGTGGGTACCGGGGAGCTGTTTTTT.

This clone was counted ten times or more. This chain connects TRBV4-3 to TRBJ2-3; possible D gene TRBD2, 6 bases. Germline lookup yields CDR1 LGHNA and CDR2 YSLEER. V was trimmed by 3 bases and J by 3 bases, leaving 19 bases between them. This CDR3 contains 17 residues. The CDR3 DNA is TGCGCCAGCAGCCAGTTGTTGACTAGTTTGGGGACAGATACGCAGTATTTT. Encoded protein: CASSQLLTSLGTDTQYF.